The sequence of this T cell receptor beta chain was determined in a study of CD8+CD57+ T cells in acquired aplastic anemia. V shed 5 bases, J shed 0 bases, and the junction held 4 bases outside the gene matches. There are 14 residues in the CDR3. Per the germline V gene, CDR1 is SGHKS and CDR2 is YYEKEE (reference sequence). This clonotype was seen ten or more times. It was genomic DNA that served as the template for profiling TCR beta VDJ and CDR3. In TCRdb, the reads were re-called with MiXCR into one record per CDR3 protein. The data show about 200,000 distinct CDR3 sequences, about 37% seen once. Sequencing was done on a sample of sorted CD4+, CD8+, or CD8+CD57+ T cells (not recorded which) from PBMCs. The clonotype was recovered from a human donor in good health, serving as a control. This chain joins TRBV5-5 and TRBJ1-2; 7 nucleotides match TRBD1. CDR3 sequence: CASRKGATNYGYTF. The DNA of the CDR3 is TGTGCCAGCAGAAAGGGGGCAACTAACTATGGCTACACCTTC.